The 5 T cell receptor beta chains below come from one sample, sequenced in a study of blood T cell repertoires in COVID-19. Produced via immunoSEQ multiplex PCR; TCRdb's table is partial and in-frame only. The data contain 250,000 or so clones, about 83% of them singletons. Material for sequencing was peripheral blood. These receptors all come from a man between 50 and 59 years old with acute or convalescent COVID-19.

This CDR3 is CASSLREWGTEAFF. In nucleotides, the CDR3 is TGTGCCAGCAGCCTAAGGGAGTGGGGCACTGAAGCTTTCTTT. The gene calls are TRBV6-5 and TRBJ1-1, with D unclear. CDR3 length equals 14 residues. CDR1 is MNHEY, CDR2 SVGAGI, per germline. Trimming took off 6 bases at V and 4 bases at J, with 15 bases between the two ends.

The chain recombines TRBV7-8 with TRBJ1-1; maybe TRBD1 (5 bases). Trimming took 5 bases from V and 2 from J, leaving 12 bases between them. The germline V gene encodes CDR1 SGHVS and CDR2 FQNEAQ. The CDR3 spans 14 residues. DNA for the CDR3: TGTGCCAGCAGCACCGGGACTGACAACACTGAAGCTTTCTTT. This codes for CASSTGTDNTEAFF.

The genes are TRBV10-3 and TRBJ2-1; a weak D match, TRBD2 (6 bases). The germline CDR1 and CDR2 sequences are ENHRY and SYGVKD. The ends were cut back, 6 bases at V and 13 bases at J, with 19 bases in the middle. The CDR3 is made up of 13 amino acids. Here the CDR3 DNA reads TGTGCCATCAGCCCGGGACTGGGGTCCCCCCAGTTCTTC. Protein product: CAISPGLGSPQFF.

The chain links TRBV29-1 to TRBJ1-3; D not resolved. This CDR3 is built from 14 residues. The V end lost 6 bases, the J end lost 0 bases, and 12 bases lay between the germline ends. Germline lookup yields CDR1 SQVTM and CDR2 ANQGSEA. CDR3 region: CSVSETLSGNTIYF. The CDR3 region has the DNA TGCAGCGTGTCGGAGACGCTCTCTGGAAACACCATATATTTT. The variable domain in full, with the rest retrieved from reference TRBV29-1 and TRBJ1-3, is SAVISQKPSRDICQRGTSLTIQCQVDSQVTMMFWYRQQPGQSLTLIATANQGSEATYESGFVIDKFPISRPNLTFSTLTVSNMSPEDSSIYLCSVSETLSGNTIYFGEGSWLTVV.

V gene TRBV7-2 combines with J gene TRBJ1-3, with D perhaps TRBD1 (6 bases). The germline V and J ends were trimmed by 4 bases and 0 bases, with 7 bases remaining between them. Germline V gene sequence: CDR1 SGHTA, CDR2 FQGNSA. The CDR3 sequence is 14 residues long. CDR3 amino acids: CASSSGVSGNTIYF. In DNA, the CDR3 is TGTGCCAGCAGCTCAGGGGTCTCTGGAAACACCATATATTTT.